Below are 13 T cell receptor beta chains sequenced from a single sample in a study of yellow fever vaccine responses in identical twins. One entry per CDR3 protein, called by TCRdb with MiXCR from the RT-PCR reads. The table includes under 4,000 distinct CDR3 sequences, approximately 83% detected once. The sequencing here drew on T cells from blood (PBMCs), unsorted or a sorted subset (not recorded which), taken before or after yellow fever vaccination (not recorded which). Receptors originate from a woman between 18 and 29 years old who received the yellow fever vaccine.

This clonotype is a singleton in its sample. The V gene is TRBV10-1, the J gene TRBJ2-7; no firm D call. This CDR3 comprises 13 residues. V was shortened by 4 bases and J by 0 bases, with 7 bases between the two germline ends. Germline V gives CDR1 WNHNN, CDR2 SYGVQD (reference sequence). The chain's CDR3 is CASSAGYSYEQYF. CDR3 DNA sequence: TGCGCCAGCAGTGCTGGCTACTCCTACGAGCAGTACTTC.

V is TRBV11-1 and J is TRBJ1-1; D gene uncertain. The ends were cut back, 3 bases at V and 5 bases at J, with 7 bases in the middle. Germline loops: CDR1 SGHAT, CDR2 FQDESV (reference sequence). The CDR3 length is 12 residues. This CDR3 reads CASSFKGTEAFF. CDR3 sequence (DNA): TGTGCCAGCAGCTTTAAAGGAACTGAAGCTTTCTTT.

This clonotype was counted once. The chain uses TRBV11-1 and TRBJ2-7; 7 bases agree with TRBD2. The CDR3 runs 16 residues. The trim removed 4 bases at V and 0 bases at J, leaving 9 bases unmatched. In germline, CDR1 is SGHAT, CDR2 FQDESV (reference sequence). CDR3 DNA sequence: TGTGCCAGCAGCTCCCCTGGGGGGGAGAGCTCCTACGAGCAGTACTTC. Translating it yields CASSSPGGESSYEQYF.

The chain is built from TRBV10-3 and TRBJ2-2; tentatively, D is TRBD1 or TRBD2 (5 bases each). This CDR3 has 14 amino acids. V was cut by 10 bases and J by 5 bases, with 17 bases left in between. From germline, CDR1 is ENHRY and CDR2 SYGVKD. In DNA form, the CDR3 reads TGTGCCACCCCCAAAGGGGAGAGTACCGGGGAGCTGTTTTTT. Its protein product is CATPKGESTGELFF.

V usage is TRBV19 and J usage is TRBJ1-5; D perhaps matches TRBD1 (6 bases). The CDR3 is made up of 12 amino acids. The V end was cut by 10 bases, the J end by 4 bases, with 11 bases between. Germline V gives CDR1 LNHDA, CDR2 SQIVND (reference sequence). The CDR3 sequence: CATKGGNQPQHF. The CDR3 bases are TGTGCCACTAAAGGGGGAAATCAGCCCCAGCATTTT.

The chain recombines TRBV4-2 with TRBJ2-1; TRBD2 matches 12 bases. This CDR3 contains 16 residues. V lost 4 bases, J lost 4 bases, and 5 bases stayed unmatched. The germline CDR1 and CDR2 sequences are LGHNA and YNFKEQ. CDR3 amino acids: CASSRETSGGYNEQFF. CDR3 nucleotide sequence: TGTGCCAGCAGCCGGGAGACTAGCGGGGGATACAATGAGCAGTTCTTC.

The chain employs TRBV29-1 and TRBJ2-1; 10 bases match TRBD1. V trimming: 6 bases; J trimming: 6 bases; junction bases outside the gene matches: 11. The CDR3 has 15 amino acids. CDR1 is SQVTM and CDR2 is ANQGSEA in the germline V gene. The CDR3 region is CSVSEGTGEVNEQFF. CDR3 nucleotide sequence: TGCAGCGTCTCTGAGGGGACAGGGGAGGTCAATGAGCAGTTCTTC.

The chain has TRBV6-2 or TRBV6-3 and TRBJ2-5; D is unresolved. The germline V gene encodes CDR1 MNHEY and CDR2 SVGEGT. CDR3 length: 17 amino acids. The V gene lost 0 bases and the J gene lost 2 bases, with 16 bases spanning the gap. The CDR3 reads CASSYSMLRLLQETQYF. The CDR3 nucleotides read TGTGCCAGCAGTTACTCGATGTTGAGACTCCTTCAAGAGACCCAGTACTTC.

The V gene is TRBV7-2, the J gene TRBJ2-7, with 11 bases that match TRBD2. The CDR3 sequence is 14 residues long. The ends lost 5 bases at V and 4 bases at J; junction bases unmatched: 4. Germline V CDR1 and CDR2: SGHTA, FQGNSA. CDR3 residues: CASSNSGGGYEQYF. The CDR3 region has the DNA TGTGCCAGCAGCAATAGCGGGGGGGGTTACGAGCAGTACTTC.

The chain recombines TRBV11-1 with TRBJ2-3, with TRBD2 identical over 9 bases. Germline CDR1 SGHAT, CDR2 FQDESV (reference sequence). The CDR3 has 16 residues. V lost 5 bases to trimming and J lost 4 bases; unmatched junction nucleotides: 10. DNA of the CDR3: TGTGCCAGCAGCCCCCGGGAGGGACTAGCCCCAGATACGCAGTATTTT. As protein: CASSPREGLAPDTQYF.

This sequence joins TRBV11-2 and TRBJ2-6; no firm D call. Germline values: CDR1 SGHAT, CDR2 FQNNGV. The CDR3 sequence is 18 residues long. Trimming took off 1 base at V and 0 bases at J, with 13 bases between the two ends. The CDR3 sequence: CASSLGAGTHSGANVLTF. In nucleotides, the CDR3 is TGTGCCAGCAGCTTAGGGGCAGGAACCCACTCTGGGGCCAACGTCCTGACTTTC.

The chain employs TRBV15 and TRBJ2-1; 8 bases agree with TRBD2. This CDR3 comprises 16 residues. Germline V CDR1 and CDR2: LNHNV, YYDKDF (reference sequence). The V gene end was trimmed by 3 bases and the J gene end by 2 bases; junction bases not matched to a gene: 6. CDR3 bases: TGTGCCACCAGCAGGGGGGCGGGGGGCCCCTACAATGAGCAGTTCTTC. This sequence encodes CATSRGAGGPYNEQFF. Looking up the rest from reference TRBV15 and TRBJ2-1 gives the full variable domain: DAMVIQNPRYQVTQFGKPVTLSCSQTLNHNVMYWYQQKSSQAPKLLFHYYDKDFNNEADTPDNFQSRRPNTSFCFLDIRSPGLGDTAMYLCATSRGAGGPYNEQFFGPGTRLTVL.

The rearrangement joins TRBV29-1 to TRBJ1-1, with D hard to call. Trimming stripped 3 bases from V and 0 bases from J, with 8 bases between. This CDR3 region has 13 residues. Germline CDR1 and CDR2: SQVTM and ANQGSEA. The CDR3 region is CSVDMGLNTEAFF. CDR3 in DNA: TGCAGCGTTGACATGGGTTTGAACACTGAAGCTTTCTTT.